The following is a T cell receptor (beta chain) sequence with its context. The data were taken from a study of tissue T cells after allogeneic stem cell transplantation. Germline V CDR1 and CDR2: MDHEN, SYDVKM. The CDR3 covers 11 residues. Trimming pared 2 bases from V and 5 bases from J, leaving 3 bases between. Survey-depth TCRbeta CDR3 sequencing reported V/J genes and productive frequencies. Sequencing used immunoSEQ multiplex PCR; TCRdb keeps in-frame clones, though not all of them. The sample yields 6,000 to 9,500 clones, just under 80% seen once. Specimen: skin, collected at autopsy. The sequence came from an older male patient with steroid-refractory graft-versus-host disease after an allogeneic stem cell transplant. A share of the T cells may be of graft donor origin. V gene TRBV28 combines with J gene TRBJ1-1, with unresolved D. The CDR3 reads CASSLSTEAFF. For the CDR3, the DNA is TGTGCCAGCAGTTTAAGTACTGAAGCTTTCTTT.